A single sample gave rise to the 3 T cell receptor beta chains below, sequenced in a study of beta chain features in type 1 diabetes. Findings and limits, study-wide: Shorter TCRB CDR3s, moderately but significantly so, marked every one of the four CD4+ subsets in Type 1 diabetes patients.

The investigators reverse transcribed all of the isolated RNA, so they sequenced expressed TCRB transcripts. The method was immunoSEQ multiplex PCR; TCRdb's version includes in-frame clones alone and lacks a portion of them. The profile shows about 710,000 clones, more than 12% of them singletons. Antigens of these TCRs are unknown. The sample consisted of naive CD4+ T cells from blood. These receptors all stem from a young man with type 1 diabetes.

The V call is TRBV19, the J call TRBJ2-5; the D gene is possibly TRBD2 (7 bases). Per the germline V gene, CDR1 is LNHDA and CDR2 is SQIVND (reference sequence). Trimming took 5 bases from V and 4 from J, leaving 17 bases between them. The CDR3 consists of 15 residues. The CDR3 sequence is CASSPLRGAPETQYF. The CDR3 region has the DNA TGTGCCAGTAGTCCCCTTCGGGGGGCCCCAGAGACCCAGTACTTC.

In its sample, this clone was seen a few times. At the DNA level, this CDR3 is encoded by other sequences in the same sample as well. The rearrangement joins TRBV6-5 to TRBJ1-5; D uncertain. The CDR3 runs 14 residues. Germline V gene data show CDR1 as MNHEY and CDR2 as SVGAGI. Between the trimmed V and J ends, which lost 0 bases and 3 bases, there was a span of 6 bases. The CDR3 sequence: CASSYSASNQPQHF. The CDR3 DNA sequence: TGTGCCAGCAGTTACTCGGCTTCCAATCAGCCCCAGCATTTT.

This clone showed up many times. Within the sample, other DNA sequences also encode this same CDR3. The rearrangement joins TRBV30 to TRBJ2-1, with no clear D. Trimming pared 1 base from V and 2 bases from J, leaving 0 bases between. The CDR3 sequence is 11 residues long. Germline CDR1 reads GTSNPN; CDR2 reads SVGIG (reference sequence). CDR3 in amino acids: CAWSAYNEQFF. The CDR3 coding sequence is TGTGCCTGGAGTGCCTACAATGAGCAGTTCTTC.